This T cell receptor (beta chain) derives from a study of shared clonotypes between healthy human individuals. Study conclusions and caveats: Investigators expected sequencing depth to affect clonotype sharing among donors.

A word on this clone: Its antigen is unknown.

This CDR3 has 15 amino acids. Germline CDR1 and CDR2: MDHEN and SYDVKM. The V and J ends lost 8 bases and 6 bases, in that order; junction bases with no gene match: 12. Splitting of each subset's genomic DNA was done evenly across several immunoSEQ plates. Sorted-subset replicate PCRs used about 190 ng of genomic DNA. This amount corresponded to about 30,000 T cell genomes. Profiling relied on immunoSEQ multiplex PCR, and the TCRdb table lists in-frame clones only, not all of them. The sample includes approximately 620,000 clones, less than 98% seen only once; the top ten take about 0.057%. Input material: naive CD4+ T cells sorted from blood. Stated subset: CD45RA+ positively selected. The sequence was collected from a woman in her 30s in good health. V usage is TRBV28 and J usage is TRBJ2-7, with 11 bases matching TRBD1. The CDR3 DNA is TGTGCCAGCTGCAACGGACAGGGGGCTTGGGTCGAGCAGTACTTC. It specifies CASCNGQGAWVEQYF.